The 6 T cell receptor beta chains reported below all come from one sample, sequenced in a study of T cell responses to AZD1222 COVID-19 vaccine. The repertoire was sequenced with immunoSEQ multiplex PCR; TCRdb's copy has only in-frame clones and lacks some. Of more than 95,000 clones listed, about 89% are singletons. Source: peripheral blood, taken 28 days after the second AZD1222 dose. Source of these receptors: an adult who received the AZD1222 COVID-19 vaccine.

CDR3 DNA sequence: TGTGCCAGCAGCTCACTCCCCGTGACAGGGGGCTTGTACCAAGAGACCCAGTACTTC. This sequence encodes CASSSLPVTGGLYQETQYF. V gene TRBV5-6 combines with J gene TRBJ2-5; 10 nucleotides agree with TRBD1. Germline V lookup: CDR1 SGHDT, CDR2 YYEEEE. The ends lost 3 bases at V and 0 bases at J; junction bases unmatched: 14. The CDR3 consists of 19 residues.

The J gene is TRBJ2-5, the V gene TRBV18; D perhaps matches TRBD1 (6 bases). CDR3 length: 17 residues. Trimming took 2 bases from V and 4 from J, leaving 20 bases between them. Germline lookup yields CDR1 KGHSH and CDR2 LQKENI. The CDR3 loop is CASSPKSAGDWGETQYF. The CDR3 nucleotides read TGTGCCAGCTCACCAAAGTCAGCAGGGGATTGGGGAGAGACCCAGTACTTC.

V is TRBV9 and J is TRBJ2-1, with a tentative D call TRBD2 (6 bases). CDR1 is SGDLS and CDR2 is YYNGEE in the germline V gene. The CDR3 extends over 14 amino acids. Trimming left V 0 bases short and J 3 bases short, with 7 bases between. The CDR3 DNA reads as TGTGCCAGCAGCGTAGCGGGAGACTACAATGAGCAGTTCTTC. It codes for CASSVAGDYNEQFF.

This sequence joins TRBV18 and TRBJ1-1, with D tentatively TRBD1 (5 bases). This CDR3 comprises 14 residues. CDR1 KGHSH and CDR2 LQKENI come from the germline V gene. Trimming removed 0 bases from V and 5 bases from J, with 10 bases in between. The CDR3 nucleotides read TGTGCCAGCTCACCACCCCCAGGGCCGACTGAAGCTTTCTTT. Its translation is CASSPPPGPTEAFF. Drawing the rest from reference TRBV18 and TRBJ1-1, the complete variable domain is NAGVMQNPRHLVRRRGQEARLRCSPMKGHSHVYWYRQLPEEGLKFMVYLQKENIIDESGMPKERFSAEFPKEGPSILRIQQVVRGDSAAYFCASSPPPGPTEAFFGQGTRLTVV.

The chain has TRBV12-5 and TRBJ2-5; TRBD1 matches 7 bases. Trimming removed 9 bases from V and 5 bases from J; junction bases left unmatched: 6. CDR3 length: 12 amino acids. Germline-derived CDR1 and CDR2 are LGHNT and FRNRAP. The CDR3 nucleotides read TGTGCTAGCGCAGGGGGATTTGAGACCCAGTACTTC. As protein: CASAGGFETQYF.

The CDR3 nucleotides are TGTGCCAGCAGCTCGAGGGGACAGGGATACGAAGAGACCCAGTACTTC. Translation: CASSSRGQGYEETQYF. The V gene is TRBV5-6, the J gene TRBJ2-5, with TRBD1 matching over 9 bases. CDR3 length: 16 residues. CDR1 SGHDT and CDR2 YYEEEE come from the germline V gene. V was pared by 3 bases and J by 3 bases, with 9 bases of the junction left unmatched.